This passage covers 32 T cell receptor beta chains from one sample sequenced in a study of CD8+ T cells in alopecia areata. In each case, RNA was isolated and then reverse transcribed into cDNA as the sequencing template. Libraries were prepared by immunoSEQ multiplex PCR; TCRdb keeps only in-frame clonotypes and omits some of them. Counted here are some 190,000 clones, roughly 66% occurring once; the ten biggest clones make up 1.2%. Treatment denoted: oral pan-JAK inhibitor, 5-10 mg twice daily. The source material was CD4+ T cells sorted from blood, sampled around week 44, from a patient treated with tofacitinib. These receptors were obtained from a human donor with alopecia areata.

This clone was picked up a small number of times. This rearrangement joins TRBV5-1 to TRBJ2-7, with 9 bases matching TRBD2. J gave up 0 bases and V 2 bases, and 3 bases lay outside the gene matches. The CDR3 spans 15 residues. Germline V gene sequence: CDR1 SGHRS, CDR2 YFSETQ. In nucleotides, the CDR3 is TGCGCCAGCAGCTTCCAGCGGGGGGCCTCCTACGAGCAGTACTTC. This sequence encodes CASSFQRGASYEQYF.

This clone showed up just once. This rearrangement joins TRBV4-3 to TRBJ1-2; 7 nucleotides align to TRBD1. The junction had 16 bases not matched to a gene; V was cut back by 4 bases and J by 2 bases. This CDR3 has 18 residues. CDR1 LGHNA and CDR2 YSLEER come from the germline V gene. DNA of the CDR3: TGCGCCAGCAGCCCATCACGGACAGGTGGAAGTGGGAACTATGGCTACACCTTC. This gives the protein CASSPSRTGGSGNYGYTF.

V gene TRBV6-6 combines with J gene TRBJ2-5; TRBD2 is a possible D gene (6 bases). The CDR3 loop spans 14 amino acids. CDR1 and CDR2 (germline): MNHNY, SVGAGI (reference sequence). Trimming took 0 bases from V and 5 from J, leaving 10 bases between them. The CDR3 here is CASSYSMGRETQYF. In nucleotides, the CDR3 is TGTGCCAGCAGTTACTCGATGGGGAGGGAGACCCAGTACTTC.

In DNA form, the CDR3 reads TGCAGCGCCAAATGGGGGGCGTATGGCTACACCTTC. Its translation is CSAKWGAYGYTF. The V call is TRBV29-1, the J call TRBJ1-2; D perhaps matches TRBD1 (6 bases). This CDR3 comprises 12 residues. The V end was cut by 7 bases, the J end by 5 bases, with 14 bases between. CDR1 and CDR2 from the germline V gene are SQVTM and ANQGSEA.

The chain carries TRBV14 and TRBJ2-5; TRBD2 matches at 11 bases. In germline, CDR1 is SGHDN, CDR2 FVKESK. V dropped 1 base and J dropped 2; count of bases not matched to a gene: 3. The CDR3 contains 16 residues. CDR3 loop: CASSQARLAGQETQYF. CDR3 nucleotides: TGTGCCAGCAGCCAAGCTAGACTAGCGGGGCAAGAGACCCAGTACTTC.

In its sample, this clone was seen a few times. The CDR3 spells CSVAGRLNQETQYF. CDR3 nucleotides: TGCAGCGTCGCTGGACGGCTTAACCAAGAGACCCAGTACTTC. The chain links TRBV29-1 to TRBJ2-5; D ambiguous. Trimming pared 6 bases from V and 0 bases from J, leaving 14 bases between. CDR3 length: 14 residues. Germline loops: CDR1 SQVTM, CDR2 ANQGSEA.

Only a few counts were recorded for this clone. The chain has TRBV30 and TRBJ2-2; TRBD1 is a possible D gene (5 bases). The CDR3 is 13 amino acids. Germline V lookup: CDR1 GTSNPN, CDR2 SVGIG (reference sequence). The V and J ends lost 3 bases and 7 bases respectively, with 12 bases between them. Here the CDR3 reads CAWSAMDNGELFF. The CDR3 DNA reads TGTGCCTGGAGCGCCATGGACAACGGGGAGCTGTTTTTT.

This clone came up a few times. The chain uses TRBV28 and TRBJ2-7, with 8 bases matching TRBD1. The CDR3 has 15 amino acids. Germline values: CDR1 MDHEN, CDR2 SYDVKM. With V trimmed by 2 bases and J by 2 bases, 5 bases remained unmatched. The DNA for the CDR3 is TGTGCCAGCAGTTTAAGGGACAGGAAAACCTACGAGCAGTACTTC. Translation: CASSLRDRKTYEQYF.

In DNA, the CDR3 is TGTGCCAGCAGCTTAGGACAGGGGGGCACAGATACGCAGTATTTT. It translates to CASSLGQGGTDTQYF. This sequence joins TRBV11-3 and TRBJ2-3; TRBD1 aligns across 9 bases. The CDR3 consists of 15 residues. CDR1 is SGHNT, CDR2 YENEEA, per germline. The V segment lost 1 base and the J segment 1 base; nucleotides outside the gene matches: 0.

The chain recombines TRBV29-1 with TRBJ2-5; 12 nucleotides line up with TRBD2. CDR1 SQVTM and CDR2 ANQGSEA come from the germline V gene. The CDR3 is made up of 14 amino acids. After removal of 7 bases from V and 5 bases from J, the junction contained 8 bases not matched to a gene. The CDR3, as DNA: TGCAGCGCCCGACTAGCGGGGGTCGAGGAGACCCAGTACTTC. Protein: CSARLAGVEETQYF.

The chain is built from TRBV29-1 and TRBJ2-2; D gene unclear. The CDR3 length is 13 residues. Germline lookup yields CDR1 SQVTM and CDR2 ANQGSEA. Between the trimmed V and J ends, which lost 7 bases and 5 bases, there was a span of 14 bases. CDR3 DNA sequence: TGCAGCGCCGCTAGGCCCGGGACCGGGGAGCTGTTTTTT. It specifies CSAARPGTGELFF.

The gene calls are TRBV13 and TRBJ1-1; D is undetermined. The germline V gene encodes CDR1 PRHDT and CDR2 FYEKMQ (reference sequence). This CDR3 is 15 amino acids long. V lost 0 bases to trimming and J lost 1 base, with 9 bases between them. CDR3 sequence: CASSLGELRNTEAFF. The CDR3 nucleotides are TGTGCCAGCAGCTTAGGGGAATTGAGGAACACTGAAGCTTTCTTT.

Written as DNA, the CDR3 is TGTGCCAGCAGCTTCGGTTTCGACGAGCAGTACTTC. This gives the protein CASSFGFDEQYF. This sequence joins TRBV13 and TRBJ2-7; no clear D gene. Germline lookup yields CDR1 PRHDT and CDR2 FYEKMQ (reference sequence). V was clipped by 3 bases and J by 5 bases, with 8 bases between them. There are 12 residues in the CDR3.

This rearrangement joins TRBV14 to TRBJ1-2, with D uncertain. The CDR3 runs to 13 residues. Germline CDR1 SGHDN, CDR2 FVKESK. Trimming stripped 1 base from V and 4 bases from J, with 7 bases between. CDR3 sequence reads: CASSQGLRYGYTF. The CDR3 DNA is TGTGCCAGCAGCCAAGGCTTACGCTATGGCTACACCTTC. The complete variable domain, with remaining parts taken from reference TRBV14 and TRBJ1-2, reads EAGVTQFPSHSVIEKGQTVTLRCDPISGHDNLYWYRRVMGKEIKFLLHFVKESKQDESGMPNNRFLAERTGGTYSTLKVQPAELEDSGVYFCASSQGLRYGYTFGSGTRLTVV.

The chain joins TRBV27 to TRBJ1-2; possibly TRBD1 for D (6 bases). The CDR3 has 14 amino acids. Looked up from germline, CDR1 is MNHEY and CDR2 is SMNVEV (reference sequence). Trimming took 4 bases from V and 2 from J, leaving 11 bases between them. The DNA for the CDR3 is TGTGCCAGCAGTTCCCTCGACAGGAACTATGGCTACACCTTC. Its protein is CASSSLDRNYGYTF.

V is TRBV29-1 and J is TRBJ2-2; TRBD1 is a possible D gene (5 bases). V was pared by 5 bases and J by 7 bases, with 14 bases between. Germline-derived CDR1 and CDR2 are SQVTM and ANQGSEA. This CDR3 is built from 13 residues. CDR3 coding DNA: TGCAGCGTTAGGGGATCGATTGGCGGGGAGCTGTTTTTT. Amino acid sequence: CSVRGSIGGELFF.

The CDR3 DNA reads TGTGCCAGCAGTTTGGGGCCCCCTGGTACCTCCTACGAGCAGTACTTC. This encodes CASSLGPPGTSYEQYF. This chain uses TRBV27 with TRBJ2-7; maybe TRBD1 (5 bases). Trimming removed 3 bases from V and 0 bases from J, with 15 bases in between. The CDR3 length is 16 residues. Germline CDR1 is MNHEY and CDR2 is SMNVEV (reference sequence).

V gene TRBV7-2 combines with J gene TRBJ2-7; 14 positions match TRBD2. Germline V gives CDR1 SGHTA, CDR2 FQGNSA. The V segment lost 1 base and the J segment 6 bases; nucleotides outside the gene matches: 5. CDR3 length: 16 amino acids. The CDR3 is CASSLGLAGGQGEQYF. The CDR3 coding sequence is TGTGCCAGCAGCTTAGGACTAGCGGGGGGGCAGGGCGAGCAGTACTTC.

This clone was picked up a small number of times. The rearrangement joins TRBV5-1 to TRBJ2-3; 13 bases fit TRBD2. Looked up from germline, CDR1 is SGHRS and CDR2 is YFSETQ. V gave up 5 bases and J gave up 3 bases; unmatched junction bases: 6. This CDR3 has 16 amino acids. CDR3 loop: CASRLTSGGITDTQYF. The CDR3 DNA reads as TGCGCCAGCAGGCTGACTAGCGGGGGGATAACAGATACGCAGTATTTT.

This rearrangement joins TRBV19 to TRBJ2-7; 8 bases map to TRBD1. Germline assignment: CDR1 LNHDA and CDR2 SQIVND (reference sequence). The CDR3 extends over 14 amino acids. V was clipped by 8 bases and J by 1 base; unmatched bases: 7. This chain's CDR3 is CASAVQGDSYEQYF. The CDR3 nucleotides are TGTGCCAGTGCCGTACAGGGGGATTCCTACGAGCAGTACTTC.

The chain links TRBV15 to TRBJ1-3, with 7 positions matching TRBD1. The CDR3 runs to 14 residues. V was pared by 5 bases and J by 2 bases, with 3 bases of the junction left unmatched. Per the germline V gene, CDR1 is LNHNV and CDR2 is YYDKDF (reference sequence). As DNA, the CDR3 is TGTGCCACCAGCTCCCAGGGGGCTGGAAACACCATATATTTT. The encoded protein is CATSSQGAGNTIYF.

The chain carries TRBV28 and TRBJ2-5, with 7 bases matching TRBD1. Trimming at V came to 5 bases and at J to 3 bases, leaving 3 bases not matched to a gene. The CDR3 length is 13 residues. CDR1 MDHEN and CDR2 SYDVKM come from the germline V gene. The CDR3 nucleotides are TGTGCCAGCAGTAGAGGGGGCGAAGAGACCCAGTACTTC. Translation gives CASSRGGEETQYF.

This clone has a handful of counts. The J gene is TRBJ1-2, the V gene TRBV30; D gene uncertain. V lost 0 bases to trimming and J lost 7 bases, with 9 bases between them. From germline, CDR1 is GTSNPN and CDR2 SVGIG (reference sequence). The CDR3 has 12 residues. The CDR3 loop reads CAWSVQKSGYTF. The CDR3 DNA follows: TGTGCCTGGAGTGTACAAAAATCTGGCTACACCTTC. Full variable domain (rest looked up from reference TRBV30 and TRBJ1-2): SQTIHQWPATLVQPVGSPLSLECTVEGTSNPNLYWYRQAAGRGLQLLFYSVGIGQISSEVPQNLSASRPQDRQFILSSKKLLLSDSGFYLCAWSVQKSGYTFGSGTRLTVV.

The chain is built from TRBV7-9 and TRBJ1-2; weak D call: TRBD1 (6 bases). Germline CDR1 reads SEHNR; CDR2 reads FQNEAQ (reference sequence). Trimming stripped 0 bases from V and 1 base from J, with 9 bases between. This CDR3 has 15 residues. This CDR3 is CASSLAGQLNYGYTF. As DNA, the CDR3 is TGTGCCAGCAGCTTAGCCGGACAGCTTAACTATGGCTACACCTTC.

The gene calls are TRBV4-1 and TRBJ2-7, with 8 bases identical to TRBD1. This CDR3 comprises 18 residues. Germline values: CDR1 MGHRA, CDR2 YSYEKL. Trimming at V came to 3 bases and at J to 4 bases, leaving 17 bases not matched to a gene. The CDR3 DNA is TGCGCCAGCAGCCACTCCGGGACAGGAGGACGAAACAAATACGAGCAGTACTTC. Translation: CASSHSGTGGRNKYEQYF.

The chain couples TRBV7-2 to TRBJ2-5; no clear D gene. Per germline, CDR1 SGHTA and CDR2 FQGNSA. Trimming shortened V by 6 bases and J by 2 bases, and 16 bases separated the two germline ends. The CDR3 spans 15 residues. The CDR3 loop reads CASRLIYSVQETQYF. CDR3 bases: TGTGCCAGCAGGCTTATATATTCGGTTCAAGAGACCCAGTACTTC.

The rearrangement links TRBV29-1 to TRBJ1-1, with TRBD1 matching 7 bases. The length of the CDR3 is 15 residues. J was trimmed by 5 bases and V by 3 bases; bases with no gene match: 12. The germline gives CDR1 SQVTM, CDR2 ANQGSEA. The CDR3: CSVDPYLTGRTEAFF. The DNA of the CDR3 is TGCAGCGTTGATCCTTACCTGACAGGGAGAACTGAAGCTTTCTTT.

The chain carries TRBV29-1 and TRBJ1-1; D unclear. V lost 4 bases to trimming and J lost 0 bases, with 12 bases between them. Per the germline V gene, CDR1 is SQVTM and CDR2 is ANQGSEA. The CDR3 runs 14 residues. CDR3: CSVVGLRMNTEAFF. CDR3 DNA sequence: TGCAGCGTTGTCGGGTTGCGCATGAACACTGAAGCTTTCTTT. Based on the CDR3 plus reference TRBV29-1 and TRBJ1-1, the full variable domain is SAVISQKPSRDICQRGTSLTIQCQVDSQVTMMFWYRQQPGQSLTLIATANQGSEATYESGFVIDKFPISRPNLTFSTLTVSNMSPEDSSIYLCSVVGLRMNTEAFFGQGTRLTVV.

This clone was recorded only once. This chain connects TRBV19 to TRBJ2-3; 7 bases map to TRBD2. The CDR3 has 14 amino acids. Germline V gene sequence: CDR1 LNHDA, CDR2 SQIVND (reference sequence). V was clipped by 6 bases and J by 0 bases; unmatched bases: 3. DNA for the CDR3: TGTGCCAGTAGGAGCGGGACGAGCACAGATACGCAGTATTTT. It specifies CASRSGTSTDTQYF.

This clone was seen only a few times. This rearrangement joins TRBV29-1 to TRBJ1-1; D gene unclear. The length of the CDR3 is 14 residues. Germline CDR1 is SQVTM and CDR2 is ANQGSEA. The V end was cut by 4 bases, the J end by 0 bases, with 12 bases between. CDR3 protein: CSVAQQTMNTEAFF. The CDR3 bases are TGCAGCGTTGCTCAACAGACAATGAACACTGAAGCTTTCTTT. Full variable domain (outside the CDR3, taken from reference TRBV29-1 and TRBJ1-1): SAVISQKPSRDICQRGTSLTIQCQVDSQVTMMFWYRQQPGQSLTLIATANQGSEATYESGFVIDKFPISRPNLTFSTLTVSNMSPEDSSIYLCSVAQQTMNTEAFFGQGTRLTVV.

The gene calls are TRBV19 and TRBJ2-7, with 10 bases matching TRBD1. The length of the CDR3 is 16 residues. V lost 4 bases to trimming and J lost 7 bases; unmatched junction nucleotides: 13. In germline, CDR1 is LNHDA, CDR2 SQIVND (reference sequence). CDR3 loop: CASSTDPGQGLGEQYF. CDR3 coding DNA: TGTGCCAGTAGTACCGATCCGGGACAGGGGCTTGGTGAGCAGTACTTC.

This clone was seen a few times. The chain employs TRBV5-4 and TRBJ1-1; D may be TRBD1 (5 bases). The CDR3 length is 15 residues. The V gene lost 4 bases and the J gene lost 0 bases, with 13 bases spanning the gap. Germline CDR1 is SGHNT and CDR2 is YYREEE (reference sequence). As DNA, the CDR3 is TGTGCCAGCAGCATGGGGGGGACGGTGAACACTGAAGCTTTCTTT. Encoded protein: CASSMGGTVNTEAFF.